The present TCR beta chain was sequenced within a study of identical twins. CDR3 length equals 13 residues. V lost 8 bases to trimming and J lost 3 bases, with 13 bases between them. Germline V gene sequence: CDR1 KGHSH, CDR2 LQKENI. TCRdb used MiXCR to reprocess the 5' RACE reads, holding one entry per CDR3 protein. The data hold approximately 530,000 distinct CDR3 sequences, with 20% to 25% observed a single time. This clonotype was recorded many times. All donors were healthy, and all were Caucasian. A further study also used this sample, focusing on yellow fever vaccine responses in identical twins. From that second work: Among the twins, the vaccine T cell response reportedly seemed partly convergent and partly personalized.

Source material: CD4+ T cells sorted from blood. This TCR was sampled from a woman aged 18-29 years in good health. This chain uses TRBV18 with TRBJ1-2; possibly TRBD1 for D (5 bases). The CDR3 coding sequence is TGTGCCAGCAGCCCCGGAGGGGACTATGGCTACACCTTC. As protein: CASSPGGDYGYTF.